Presented here are 25 T cell receptor beta chains from one specimen sequenced in a study of blood T cell repertoires in COVID-19. Sequencing used immunoSEQ multiplex PCR; TCRdb keeps in-frame clones, though not all of them. The sample lists some 150,000 clones, approximately 86% occurring once. The sample consisted of peripheral blood. These receptors came from a woman aged 80 or older in a cohort sampled during active or convalescent COVID-19.

The chain is built from TRBV6-5 and TRBJ2-7, with TRBD1 matching over 10 bases. This CDR3 is 13 amino acids long. CDR1 MNHEY and CDR2 SVGAGI come from the germline V gene. V lost 6 bases and J lost 4; bases outside the gene matches: 3. CDR3 coding DNA: TGTGCCAGCAGCAGGGACAGGGGTTACGAGCAGTACGTC. It yields the protein CASSRDRGYEQYV.

The chain uses TRBV5-1 and TRBJ1-1; 9 nucleotides agree with TRBD1. This CDR3 region has 16 residues. Trimming at V came to 0 bases and at J to 8 bases, leaving 11 bases not matched to a gene. Germline assignment: CDR1 SGHRS and CDR2 YFSETQ. CDR3 sequence reads: CASSLARDRAHGEAFF. CDR3 bases: TGCGCCAGCAGCTTGGCTCGGGACAGGGCCCACGGAGAAGCTTTCTTT.

The J gene is TRBJ1-6, the V gene TRBV4-3, with 8 bases matching TRBD1. Germline V gene lookup returns CDR1 LGHNA and CDR2 YSLEER. There are 18 residues in the CDR3. V dropped 4 bases and J dropped 10; count of bases not matched to a gene: 18. CDR3 in amino acids: CASSLDLTGGSVGSPLHF. The DNA of the CDR3 is TGCGCCAGCAGCCTAGACCTCACAGGGGGATCGGTCGGATCACCCCTCCACTTT.

The chain is built from TRBV11-2 and TRBJ2-1, with D possibly matching TRBD1 (6 bases). Germline V gene lookup returns CDR1 SGHAT and CDR2 FQNNGV. The V end was cut by 5 bases, the J end by 9 bases, with 17 bases between. This CDR3 is 14 amino acids long. The chain's CDR3 is CASSPLTGFGEQFF. CDR3 in DNA: TGTGCCAGCAGCCCGCTAACAGGGTTCGGTGAGCAGTTCTTC.

The V gene is TRBV6-5, the J gene TRBJ1-2; D is possibly TRBD1 (6 bases). Germline lookup yields CDR1 MNHEY and CDR2 SVGAGI. Trimming took 5 bases from V and 7 from J, leaving 11 bases between them. The CDR3 loop spans 12 amino acids. The CDR3 here is CASSHRESGYTF. Written as DNA, the CDR3 is TGTGCCAGCAGTCACAGGGAAAGTGGCTACACCTTC.

This clone was picked up one time. The rearrangement joins TRBV24-1 to TRBJ2-7; no clear D. Germline loops: CDR1 KGHDR, CDR2 SFDVKD. The CDR3 contains 13 residues. The ends were cut back, 3 bases at V and 2 bases at J, with 7 bases in the middle. The CDR3 protein is CATSDGVTYEQYF. CDR3 DNA sequence: TGTGCCACCAGTGATGGAGTCACCTACGAGCAGTACTTC.

This chain links TRBV10-2 with TRBJ2-1; 9 bases match TRBD2. Germline CDR1 reads WSHSY; CDR2 reads SAAADI. This CDR3 region has 21 residues. The junction had 21 bases not matched to a gene; V was cut back by 2 bases and J by 4 bases. The CDR3 reads CASSEPFPSGVLGFRYNEQFF. The CDR3 DNA is TGCGCCAGCAGTGAGCCTTTCCCTAGCGGGGTTTTGGGTTTTCGGTACAATGAGCAGTTCTTC.

V is TRBV28 and J is TRBJ2-7, with 10 nucleotides matching TRBD1. Germline V gene lookup returns CDR1 MDHEN and CDR2 SYDVKM. The CDR3 has 19 amino acids. V was pared by 5 bases and J by 3 bases, with 19 bases of the junction left unmatched. The CDR3: CASSLKALGQGTYGYEQYF. The CDR3, as DNA: TGTGCCAGCAGTCTTAAGGCCCTGGGACAGGGGACCTACGGCTACGAGCAGTACTTC. Filled out from reference TRBV28 and TRBJ2-7, the complete variable domain reads DVKVTQSSRYLVKRTGEKVFLECVQDMDHENMFWYRQDPGLGLRLIYFSYDVKMKEKGDIPEGYSVSREKKERFSLILESASTNQTSMYLCASSLKALGQGTYGYEQYFGPGTRLTVT.

The rearrangement links TRBV28 to TRBJ1-1; D remains unclear. The V end was cut by 10 bases, the J end by 0 bases, with 18 bases between. Germline assignment: CDR1 MDHEN and CDR2 SYDVKM. This CDR3 contains 15 residues. The CDR3 reads CATCIIRRMNTEAFF. The DNA of the CDR3 is TGTGCCACCTGCATCATCAGGAGGATGAACACTGAAGCTTTCTTT.

The chain is built from TRBV12-5 and TRBJ1-1; D unresolved. The CDR3 runs 17 residues. Germline CDR1 is LGHNT and CDR2 is FRNRAP. V was trimmed by 0 bases and J by 5 bases, leaving 19 bases between them. The CDR3 nucleotides read TGTGCTAGTGGTTTGGTATCCCTCTCTATGGGGAGGACTGAAGCTTTCTTT. The encoded protein is CASGLVSLSMGRTEAFF.

This chain links TRBV5-4 with TRBJ1-1, with D perhaps TRBD1 (6 bases). Germline CDR1 SGHNT, CDR2 YYREEE (reference sequence). CDR3 length: 15 amino acids. V was pared by 4 bases and J by 2 bases, with 15 bases between. This CDR3 reads CASSVQGLGNTEAFF. CDR3 nucleotides: TGTGCCAGCAGCGTACAGGGATTAGGAAACACTGAAGCTTTCTTT.

The chain joins TRBV21-1 to TRBJ2-2; TRBD2, as called in the table, went unchecked against the DNA. TRBV21-1 is recorded as a pseudogene. The CDR3 has 15 amino acids. CDR3 bases: TGTGCCAGCAGCAAACTCGCGGGAGGTACCGGGGAGCTGTTTTTT. Translating gives CASSKLAGGTGELFF.

The chain is built from TRBV30 and TRBJ1-2; 8 bases map to TRBD1. Germline CDR1 is GTSNPN and CDR2 is SVGIG (reference sequence). The J segment lost 8 bases and the V segment lost 5 bases, leaving 19 bases of the junction unmatched. This CDR3 has 16 residues. CDR3 bases: TGTGCCTGGGCCTACCGGGACAGGAGGGAGTCGGGCGGCTACACCTTC. It encodes CAWAYRDRRESGGYTF.

This clone turned up a few times. This sequence joins TRBV4-3 and TRBJ1-1; TRBD1 matches at 9 bases. This CDR3 comprises 15 residues. In germline, CDR1 is LGHNA, CDR2 YSLEER. Trimming at V came to 4 bases and at J to 4 bases, leaving 7 bases not matched to a gene. Here the CDR3 reads CASSRATGGSTEAFF. In DNA form, the CDR3 reads TGCGCCAGCAGCCGAGCGACAGGGGGAAGCACTGAAGCTTTCTTT.

The chain carries TRBV6-6 and TRBJ1-5; 10 bases line up with TRBD1. J gave up 3 bases and V 5 bases, and 4 bases lay outside the gene matches. Per germline, CDR1 MNHNY and CDR2 SVGAGI (reference sequence). There are 15 residues in the CDR3. The CDR3 loop reads CASSPTGGINQPQHF. CDR3 DNA: TGTGCCAGCAGTCCGACAGGGGGCATCAATCAGCCCCAGCATTTT.

This clone has a single count. V is TRBV18 and J is TRBJ1-5; 12 bases fit TRBD1. Trimming cost V 2 bases and J 0 bases; bases outside gene matches: 5. Germline values: CDR1 KGHSH, CDR2 LQKENI. The CDR3 is 18 residues long. CDR3 sequence: CASSPGTGGPYSNQPQHF. The CDR3, as DNA: TGTGCCAGCTCACCAGGGACAGGGGGCCCCTATAGCAATCAGCCCCAGCATTTT.

V gene TRBV9 combines with J gene TRBJ2-2, with a possible D match to TRBD1 (6 bases). The germline V and J ends were trimmed by 4 bases and 1 base, with 14 bases remaining between them. Germline CDR1 reads SGDLS; CDR2 reads YYNGEE. CDR3 size: 16 residues. This chain's CDR3 is CASSPRTAMNTGELFF. As DNA, the CDR3 is TGTGCCAGCAGCCCCAGGACAGCGATGAACACCGGGGAGCTGTTTTTT.

A single count supports this clone. The chain is built from TRBV3-1 (or the pseudogene TRBV3-2) and TRBJ2-5; D unresolved. Trimming cost V 4 bases and J 1 base, with 4 bases left between them. The CDR3 runs to 12 residues. Looked up from germline, CDR1 is LGHDT and CDR2 is YNNKEL (reference sequence). CDR3 in DNA: TGTGCCAGCAGCCCCTTCCAAGAGACCCAGTACTTC. As protein: CASSPFQETQYF.

This clone came up a few times. The chain has TRBV19 and TRBJ1-4; maybe TRBD1 (5 bases). Germline CDR1 LNHDA, CDR2 SQIVND (reference sequence). Trimming pared 6 bases from V and 4 bases from J, leaving 12 bases between. This CDR3 comprises 14 residues. The CDR3 loop is CASSWTRNNEKLFF. Written as DNA, the CDR3 is TGTGCCAGTAGCTGGACACGGAATAATGAAAAACTGTTTTTT.

V and J are TRBV4-3 and TRBJ2-1, with TRBD2 matching over 12 bases. CDR1 and CDR2 (germline): LGHNA, YSLEER. The CDR3 is made up of 19 amino acids. V was clipped by 1 base and J by 2 bases; unmatched bases: 9. The CDR3 DNA reads as TGCGCCAGCAGCCAAGGGACTAGCGGGGAATGGCCCCCCTACAATGAGCAGTTCTTC. Translating gives CASSQGTSGEWPPYNEQFF.

V is TRBV5-1 and J is TRBJ1-2, with D unresolved. The CDR3 consists of 13 residues. V was clipped by 0 bases and J by 5 bases, with 8 bases between them. Germline CDR1 reads SGHRS; CDR2 reads YFSETQ. The CDR3 region is CASSLEAGYGYTF. CDR3 sequence (DNA): TGCGCCAGCAGCTTGGAGGCAGGTTATGGCTACACCTTC.

This chain's CDR3 is CASRNLQVANTEAFF. CDR3 sequence (DNA): TGCGCCAGCAGGAATTTACAGGTCGCGAACACTGAAGCTTTCTTT. The chain recombines TRBV5-1 with TRBJ1-1, with D possibly matching TRBD1 (5 bases). This CDR3 has 15 residues. Trimming pared 5 bases from V and 1 base from J, leaving 15 bases between. Per germline, CDR1 SGHRS and CDR2 YFSETQ.

The V gene is TRBV29-1, the J gene TRBJ2-5, with 8 positions matching TRBD1. From germline, CDR1 is SQVTM and CDR2 ANQGSEA. This CDR3 spans 12 amino acids. The V and J ends lost 5 bases and 5 bases, in that order; junction bases with no gene match: 4. In DNA, the CDR3 is TGCAGCGTTCACAGGGGGGCGGAGACCCAGTACTTC. Residues: CSVHRGAETQYF.

This sequence joins TRBV11-2 and TRBJ1-6, with D perhaps matching TRBD1 (6 bases). In germline, CDR1 is SGHAT, CDR2 FQNNGV. The CDR3 contains 18 residues. Deletions cut 2 bases from V and 5 bases from J, with 19 bases between. The CDR3 DNA follows: TGTGCCAGCAGCTTAATACGGAGAGGGGGGGACCATAATTCACCCCTCCACTTT. Protein sequence: CASSLIRRGGDHNSPLHF.

The table lists this clone with a few counts. This sequence joins TRBV12-3 or TRBV12-4 and TRBJ1-2; possibly TRBD1 for D (6 bases). V was trimmed by 8 bases and J by 4 bases, leaving 14 bases between them. CDR3 length equals 13 residues. Here the CDR3 DNA reads TGTGCCAGCGGGCCTATAGGGGGCTATGGCTACACCTTC. This translates into CASGPIGGYGYTF.